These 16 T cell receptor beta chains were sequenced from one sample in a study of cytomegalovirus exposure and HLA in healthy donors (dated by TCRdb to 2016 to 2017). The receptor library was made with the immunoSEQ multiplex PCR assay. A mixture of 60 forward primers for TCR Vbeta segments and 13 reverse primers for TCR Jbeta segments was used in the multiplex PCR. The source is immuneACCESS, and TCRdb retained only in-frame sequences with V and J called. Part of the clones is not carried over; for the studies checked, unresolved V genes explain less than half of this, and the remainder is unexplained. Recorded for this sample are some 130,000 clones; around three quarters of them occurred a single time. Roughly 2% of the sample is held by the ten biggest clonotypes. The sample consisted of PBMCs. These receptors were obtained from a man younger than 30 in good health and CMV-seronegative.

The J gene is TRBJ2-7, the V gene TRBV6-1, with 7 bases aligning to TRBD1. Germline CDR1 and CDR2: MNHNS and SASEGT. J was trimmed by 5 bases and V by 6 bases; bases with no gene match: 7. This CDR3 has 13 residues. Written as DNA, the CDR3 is TGTGCCAGCAGGCCGACAGGGATCAACGAGCAGTACTTC. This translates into CASRPTGINEQYF.

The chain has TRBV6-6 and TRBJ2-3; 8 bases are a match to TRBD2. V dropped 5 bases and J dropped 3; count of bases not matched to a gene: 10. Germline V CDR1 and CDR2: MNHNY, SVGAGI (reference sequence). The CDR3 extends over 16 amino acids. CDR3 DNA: TGTGCCAGCAGTCGGAGCGGGAGTATGGGGACAGATACGCAGTATTTT. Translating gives CASSRSGSMGTDTQYF.

The CDR3 DNA reads TGTGCCAGCAGCTTCGACAGACACAAGCCTCTCTATGGCTACACCTTC. Its protein product is CASSFDRHKPLYGYTF. This chain links TRBV27 with TRBJ1-2; weak D call: TRBD1 (5 bases). Germline V lookup: CDR1 MNHEY, CDR2 SMNVEV (reference sequence). Trimming took off 6 bases at V and 4 bases at J, with 21 bases between the two ends. The length of the CDR3 is 16 residues.

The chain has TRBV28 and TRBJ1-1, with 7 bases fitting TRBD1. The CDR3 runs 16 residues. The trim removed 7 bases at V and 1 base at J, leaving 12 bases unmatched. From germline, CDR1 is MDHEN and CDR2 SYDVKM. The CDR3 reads CASTRRQGTQNTEAFF. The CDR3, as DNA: TGTGCCAGCACCCGCCGACAGGGAACACAGAACACTGAAGCTTTCTTT.

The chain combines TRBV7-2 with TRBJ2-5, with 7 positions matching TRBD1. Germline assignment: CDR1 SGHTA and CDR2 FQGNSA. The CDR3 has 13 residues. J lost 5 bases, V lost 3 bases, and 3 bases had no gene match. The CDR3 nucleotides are TGTGCCAGCAGCTTGACAGGGTTGGAGACCCAGTACTTC. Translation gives CASSLTGLETQYF.

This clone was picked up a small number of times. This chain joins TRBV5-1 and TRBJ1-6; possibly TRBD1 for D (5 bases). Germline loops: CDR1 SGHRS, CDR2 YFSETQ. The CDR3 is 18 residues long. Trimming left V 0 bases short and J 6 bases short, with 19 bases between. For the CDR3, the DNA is TGCGCCAGCAGCTTGGCCTTGATAACAGGCGGGAGTAATTCACCCCTCCACTTT. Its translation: CASSLALITGGSNSPLHF.

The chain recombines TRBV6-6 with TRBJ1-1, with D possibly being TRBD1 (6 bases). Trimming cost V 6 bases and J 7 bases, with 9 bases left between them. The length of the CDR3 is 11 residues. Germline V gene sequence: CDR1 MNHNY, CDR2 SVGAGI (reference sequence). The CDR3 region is CASSDRCEAFF. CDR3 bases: TGTGCCAGCAGCGACAGGTGTGAAGCTTTCTTT.

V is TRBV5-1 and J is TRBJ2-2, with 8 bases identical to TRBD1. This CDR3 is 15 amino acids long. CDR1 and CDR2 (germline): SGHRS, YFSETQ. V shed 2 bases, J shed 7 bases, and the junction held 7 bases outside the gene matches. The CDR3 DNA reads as TGCGCCAGCAGCTTTCCCGGGACAGGCGTCGGGGAGCTGTTTTTT. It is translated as CASSFPGTGVGELFF.

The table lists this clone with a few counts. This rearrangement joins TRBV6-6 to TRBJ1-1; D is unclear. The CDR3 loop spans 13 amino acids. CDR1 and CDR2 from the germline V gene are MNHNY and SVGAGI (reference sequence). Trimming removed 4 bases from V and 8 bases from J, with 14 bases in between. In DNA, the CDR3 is TGTGCCAGCAGTTCCATCCCCGGAGCAGAAGCTTTCTTT. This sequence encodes CASSSIPGAEAFF.

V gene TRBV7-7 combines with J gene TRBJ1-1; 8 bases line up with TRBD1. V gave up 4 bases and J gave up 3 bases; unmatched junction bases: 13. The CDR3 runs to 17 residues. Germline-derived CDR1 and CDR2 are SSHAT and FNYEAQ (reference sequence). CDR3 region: CASSSFPGGRPHTEAFF. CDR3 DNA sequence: TGTGCCAGCAGCTCTTTTCCAGGGGGCAGGCCCCACACTGAAGCTTTCTTT.

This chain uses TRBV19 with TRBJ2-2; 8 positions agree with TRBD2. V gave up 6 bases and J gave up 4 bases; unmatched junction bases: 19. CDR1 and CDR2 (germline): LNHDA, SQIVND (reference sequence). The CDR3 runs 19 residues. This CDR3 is CASSMGLAGGGVSTGELFF. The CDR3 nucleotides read TGTGCCAGTAGCATGGGACTGGCGGGAGGTGGAGTAAGCACCGGGGAGCTGTTTTTT.

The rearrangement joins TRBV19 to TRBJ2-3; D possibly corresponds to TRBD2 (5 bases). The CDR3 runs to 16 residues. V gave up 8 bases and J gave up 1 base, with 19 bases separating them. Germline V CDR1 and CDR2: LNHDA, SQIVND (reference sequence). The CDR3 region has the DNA TGTGCCAGTCGGATACGTTTTCGGGGTGGCACAGATACGCAGTATTTT. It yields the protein CASRIRFRGGTDTQYF. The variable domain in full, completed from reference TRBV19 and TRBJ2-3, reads DGGITQSPKYLFRKEGQNVTLSCEQNLNHDAMYWYRQDPGQGLRLIYYSQIVNDFQKGDIAEGYSVSREKKESFPLTVTSAQKNPTAFYLCASRIRFRGGTDTQYFGPGTRLTVL.

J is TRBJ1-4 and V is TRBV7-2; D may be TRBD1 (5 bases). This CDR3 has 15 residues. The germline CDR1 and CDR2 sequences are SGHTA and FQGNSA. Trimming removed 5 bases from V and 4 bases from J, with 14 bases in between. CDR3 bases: TGTGCCAGCAGCCCTGGCACGACAGTTAATGAAAAACTGTTTTTT. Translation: CASSPGTTVNEKLFF.

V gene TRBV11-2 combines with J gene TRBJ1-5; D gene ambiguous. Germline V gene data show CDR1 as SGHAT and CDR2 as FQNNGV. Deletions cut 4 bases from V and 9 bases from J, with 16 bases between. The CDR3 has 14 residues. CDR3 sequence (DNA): TGTGCCAGCAGCTCAGACGGCCGGACTGGGCCCCAGCATTTT. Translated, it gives CASSSDGRTGPQHF.

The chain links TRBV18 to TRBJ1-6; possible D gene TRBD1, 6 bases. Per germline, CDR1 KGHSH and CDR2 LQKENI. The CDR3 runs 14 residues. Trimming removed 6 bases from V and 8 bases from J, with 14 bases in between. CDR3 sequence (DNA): TGTGCCAGCTCCAGAGACAGGAAAGATTCACCCCTCCACTTT. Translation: CASSRDRKDSPLHF.

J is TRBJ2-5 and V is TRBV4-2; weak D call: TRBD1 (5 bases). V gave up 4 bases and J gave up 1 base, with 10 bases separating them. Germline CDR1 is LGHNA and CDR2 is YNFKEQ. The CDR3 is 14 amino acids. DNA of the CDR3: TGTGCCAGCAGCCCAGGACAACTCCAAGAGACCCAGTACTTC. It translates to CASSPGQLQETQYF.